A few counts support the clone carrying this TCR beta chain. Its antigen remains unidentified. Genomic DNA was the PCR template. A primer set of 30 forward and 13 reverse primers amplified the CDR3. TCRdb re-derived calls from the multiplex PCR reads in MiXCR, one entry per CDR3 protein. The sample lists about 290,000 distinct CDR3 sequences; around 47% were seen once. This specimen belongs to a study of type 1 and type 2 diabetes patients. Findings and limits, study-wide: In CD4+ and CD8+ T cells, type 2 diabetes diversity exceeded type 1.

The CDR3 is made up of 13 amino acids. Germline V lookup: CDR1 SNHLY, CDR2 FYNNEI. Trimming pared 11 bases from V and 2 bases from J, leaving 15 bases between. Sequencing used peripheral blood mononuclear cells (PBMCs). V and J are TRBV2 and TRBJ1-1; weak D call: TRBD1 (5 bases). The receptor was isolated from a young man with type 2 diabetes. CDR3 protein: CAGKRTSNTEAFF. The CDR3, as DNA: TGTGCCGGAAAAAGGACAAGCAACACTGAAGCTTTCTTT. The full variable domain, with the rest looked up from reference TRBV2 and TRBJ1-1, is EPEVTQTPSHQVTQMGQEVILRCVPISNHLYFYWYRQILGQKVEFLVSFYNNEISEKSEIFDDQFSVERPDGSNFTLKIRSTKLEDSAMYFCAGKRTSNTEAFFGQGTRLTVV.